This is a list of T cell receptor beta chains from one sample in a study of vaccination and CD4 T cells after COVID-19. MiXCR was run by TCRdb on the PCR reads, yielding one entry per CDR3 protein. The sample has 13,000 or so distinct CDR3 sequences; 25% to 35% are singletons. These receptors' antigens are unknown. The sequenced sample consisted of CD4+ T cells from blood, cultured in vitro. These receptors were taken from a human donor who had recovered from COVID-19. CDR3s leave out the opening cysteine and the closing phenylalanine or tryptophan. Fields, in order: clone size, J gene, V gene, CDR3 protein. Where a row states a size, it is once, few, many or the class of an expanded clone; other rows omit it.

>-|TRBJ2-1|TRBV11-2
ASTSSRAVTYNEQF
>-|TRBJ2-2|TRBV30
AQDLGYANTGELF
>-|TRBJ2-5|TRBV12-3/TRBV12-4
ASSAGTSGRPQETQY
>-|TRBJ1-1|TRBV3-1
ASSQSTEAF
>few|TRBJ1-5|TRBV24-1
ATSDYAREKGQPQH
>few|TRBJ1-6|TRBV12-3/TRBV12-4
ASNSGPYNSPLH
>few|TRBJ1-1|TRBV11-2
ASTTDRGSTEAF
>few|TRBJ1-2|TRBV19
ASTRGQGYYGYT
>few|TRBJ1-6|TRBV30
AWMTGGPNSPLH
>once|TRBJ2-2|TRBV11-3
ASGGGKNTGELF
>few|TRBJ1-2|TRBV5-1
ASSPETGTYGYT
>few|TRBJ2-2|TRBV7-2
ASSLIGGYNTGELF
>-|TRBJ2-5|TRBV6-1
ASSESETQY
>few|TRBJ1-2|TRBV29-1
SVSPSDDRYGYT
>few|TRBJ2-5|TRBV7-2
ASRFQETQY
>-|TRBJ2-2|TRBV2
ASSYPLQGKDTGELF
>-|TRBJ1-2|TRBV3-1
ASSPPLGFVSYGYT
>-|TRBJ2-1|TRBV11-3
ASSLVGGGLNEQF
>-|TRBJ2-2|TRBV12-3/TRBV12-4
ASSLPDWSGTGELF
>-|TRBJ1-2|TRBV7-9
ASAIGRGANYGYT
>medium-sized|TRBJ1-2|TRBV6-1
ASTGQFMHGYT
>few|TRBJ1-2|TRBV4-1
ASSQIQVRQGSSNYGYT
>-|TRBJ1-5|TRBV20-1
SAGGANQPQH
>medium-sized|TRBJ2-2|TRBV6-1
ASGTRAAGELF